Listed below are T cell receptor beta chains from one sample, sequenced in a study of shared clonotypes between healthy human individuals. TCRdb keeps only in-frame clones here, not all; method: immunoSEQ multiplex PCR. The data hold 2 million or so clones, with about 94% observed a single time. The sequenced sample consisted of naive CD8+ T cells sorted from blood. The receptors derive from a man aged 18-30 years in good health. Each CDR3 is given with its conserved first and last residue. The D gene is left open where the match is weak. Size is stated for part of the rows, as once, few or many counts, or as a class when the clone is expanded.

TRBV28	once	TRBD1	TRBJ2-7	CASSSFGTGAFYEQYF	TGTGCCAGCAGTTCGTTTGGGACAGGGGCGTTCTACGAGCAGTACTTC
TRBV7-2	.	TRBD2	TRBJ2-7	CASSFLEGRGSYEQYF	TGTGCCAGCAGCTTTCTCGAAGGGAGGGGATCCTACGAGCAGTACTTC
TRBV5-1	.	.	TRBJ2-7	CASSWRTETYEQYF	TGCGCCAGCAGCTGGAGGACAGAGACCTACGAGCAGTACTTC
TRBV29-1	.	.	TRBJ2-3	CSVEQVTNTDTQYF	TGCAGCGTTGAGCAGGTGACGAACACAGATACGCAGTATTTT
TRBV27	.	TRBD2	TRBJ2-7	CASSQTGTSERQYF	TGTGCCAGCAGTCAGACCGGGACTAGCGAAAGGCAGTACTTC
TRBV28	.	.	TRBJ1-2	CASSLSGGYYGYTF	TGTGCCAGCAGTTTGAGCGGGGGCTACTATGGCTACACCTTC
TRBV2	.	.	TRBJ1-1	CASSERVGQFHTEAFF	TGTGCCAGCAGTGAAAGGGTCGGGCAGTTTCACACTGAAGCTTTCTTT
TRBV9	.	TRBD2	TRBJ2-7	CASSAGSGSSYEQYF	TGTGCCAGCAGCGCGGGTAGCGGGAGCTCCTACGAGCAGTACTTC
TRBV7-9	many	TRBD1	TRBJ2-4	CASSWDSQEKGLAKNIQYF	TGTGCCAGCAGCTGGGACAGTCAAGAAAAGGGGCTAGCCAAAAACATTCAGTACTTC
TRBV28	.	.	TRBJ2-6	CASRSFNSGANVLTF	TGTGCCAGCAGATCCTTTAACTCTGGGGCCAACGTCCTGACTTTC
TRBV7-3	.	.	TRBJ1-2	CASSPSNGGPHYGYTF	TGTGCCAGCTCCCCTAGTAATGGGGGGCCCCACTATGGCTACACCTTC
TRBV9	.	.	TRBJ2-1	CASSGAAGEQFF	TGTGCCAGCAGCGGGGCCGCAGGGGAGCAGTTCTTC
TRBV11-2	once	.	TRBJ1-6	CASSLDNPNYNSPLHF	TGTGCCAGCAGCTTAGATAACCCGAACTATAATTCACCCCTCCACTTT
TRBV4-1	once	.	TRBJ2-6	CASSQVDLGQNVLTF	TGCGCCAGCAGCCAAGTTGACCTAGGGCAAAACGTCCTGACTTTC
TRBV9	.	.	TRBJ1-1	CASSETGAYTEAFF	TGTGCCAGCAGCGAAACAGGCGCCTACACTGAAGCTTTCTTT
TRBV5-1	.	.	TRBJ2-3	CASSLVQGWTDTQYF	TGCGCCAGCAGCTTGGTTCAGGGCTGGACAGATACGCAGTATTTT
TRBV4-1	.	.	TRBJ2-7	CASSQGGVEGSYEQYF	TGCGCCAGCAGCCAAGGGGGGGTGGAGGGATCCTACGAGCAGTACTTC
TRBV2	once	.	TRBJ2-7	CASRDVASAGEQYF	TGTGCCAGCCGGGACGTAGCTTCGGCGGGGGAGCAGTACTTC
TRBV7-8	.	.	TRBJ1-2	CASSFSEGTYGYTF	TGTGCCAGCAGCTTTTCGGAGGGGACCTATGGCTACACCTTC
TRBV9	.	.	TRBJ2-5	CASSVAGLPQETQYF	TGTGCCAGCAGCGTAGCCGGACTACCTCAAGAGACCCAGTACTTC
TRBV28	.	TRBD1	TRBJ1-2	CASSFPGQFSPHYGYTF	TGTGCCAGCAGTTTCCCGGGACAGTTTTCCCCCCACTATGGCTACACCTTC
TRBV6-5	.	.	TRBJ1-4	CASSYSQGRNEKLFF	TGTGCCAGCAGTTACTCGCAGGGGCGGAATGAAAAACTGTTTTTT
TRBV6-7	.	TRBD2	TRBJ2-3	CASRKIGLAGNTDTQYF	TGTGCCAGCAGGAAGATAGGACTAGCGGGGAACACAGATACGCAGTATTTT
TRBV4-1	.	.	TRBJ1-3	CASSQSYGNTIYF	TGCGCCAGCAGCCAAAGTTACGGAAACACCATATATTTT
TRBV7-2	.	TRBD2	TRBJ2-1	CASSLGAGVSVDEQFF	TGTGCCAGCAGCTTAGGTGCGGGAGTTTCTGTCGATGAGCAGTTCTTC
TRBV11-3	once	TRBD2	TRBJ2-1	CASSPSGTSYYNEQFF	TGTGCCAGCAGCCCATCCGGGACTAGTTACTACAATGAGCAGTTCTTC
TRBV4-1	.	TRBD1	TRBJ2-2	CASSQEGTGLNTGELFF	TGCGCCAGCAGCCAGGAAGGGACAGGTTTAAACACCGGGGAGCTGTTTTTT